The rows below give T cell receptor beta chains drawn from one sample of a study of blood T cell repertoires in COVID-19. Only in-frame clones appear in the TCRdb table, and some are missing; sequencing was by immunoSEQ multiplex PCR. The sample shows 71,000 or so clones, about 90% of them seen only once. Input material: peripheral blood. The receptors come from a man aged 45-60 years with active COVID-19. CDR3s include the opening cysteine and the closing phenylalanine or tryptophan. Each record gives: D gene, CDR3 length, V gene, clone size, J gene, CDR3 protein, CDR3 DNA. D genes are given only for firm matches. Clone size appears in some rows only: once, few, many, or a class for an expanded clone.

-,13,TRBV28,-,TRBJ2-5,CASSTQGSETQYF,TGTGCCAGCAGTACTCAGGGGTCGGAGACCCAGTACTTC
-,14,TRBV24-1,-,TRBJ2-1,CATSGRGGQPEQFF,TGTGCCACCAGTGGGCGGGGCGGGCAGCCGGAGCAGTTCTTC
-,14,TRBV7-2,-,TRBJ2-3,CASSPRQSTDTQYF,TGTGCCAGCAGCCCTCGACAGTCCACAGATACGCAGTATTTT
TRBD2,16,TRBV7-2,-,TRBJ2-1,CASSPQQLAGGTEQFF,TGTGCCAGCAGCCCACAGCAACTAGCGGGAGGGACTGAGCAGTTCTTC
TRBD2,14,TRBV27,-,TRBJ2-1,CASSYGLAGYEQFF,TGTGCCAGCAGTTACGGACTAGCGGGGTATGAGCAGTTCTTC
-,15,TRBV28,-,TRBJ1-1,CASNPRRGKYTEAFF,TGTGCCAGCAACCCTCGGAGGGGAAAGTACACTGAAGCTTTCTTT
TRBD1,16,TRBV27,-,TRBJ1-2,CASSFLRQGPNYGYTF,TGTGCCAGCAGTTTCCTCCGACAGGGCCCGAACTATGGCTACACCTTC
-,15,TRBV24-1,-,TRBJ1-4,CATSDVQGGDEKLFF,TGTGCCACCAGTGATGTCCAGGGTGGAGATGAAAAACTGTTTTTT
TRBD1,16,TRBV7-2,-,TRBJ2-3,CASSSRGPGGTDTQYF,TGTGCCAGCAGCTCCAGGGGGCCAGGGGGCACAGATACGCAGTATTTT
TRBD1,14,TRBV7-2,-,TRBJ1-1,CASSLTGGHTEAFF,TGTGCCAGCAGCTTAACAGGGGGGCACACTGAAGCTTTCTTT
TRBD2,14,TRBV4-2,-,TRBJ2-5,CASSQGGGQETQYF,TGTGCCAGCAGCCAAGGGGGGGGCCAAGAGACCCAGTACTTC
-,15,TRBV14,-,TRBJ1-4,CASSQWRGTNEKLFF,TGTGCCAGCAGCCAATGGCGGGGAACTAATGAAAAACTGTTTTTT
-,13,TRBV3-1/TRBV3-2,-,TRBJ1-2,CASSHGQLYGYTF,TGTGCCAGCAGCCACGGACAGCTCTATGGCTACACCTTC
TRBD2,17,TRBV6-6,-,TRBJ2-3,CASSPLTSGRAIDTQYF,TGTGCCAGCAGTCCCCTGACTAGCGGGAGGGCAATAGATACGCAGTATTTT
-,15,TRBV19,-,TRBJ2-5,CASSGWTRGEETQYF,TGTGCCAGTAGTGGGTGGACAAGGGGTGAAGAGACCCAGTACTTC
-,14,TRBV7-3,-,TRBJ2-3,CASSLTGPTDTQYF,TGTGCCAGCAGCTTAACGGGCCCCACAGATACGCAGTATTTT
TRBD1,15,TRBV28,few,TRBJ2-1,CASSHGTGEANEQFF,TGTGCCAGCAGTCACGGGACAGGGGAAGCCAATGAGCAGTTCTTC
-,16,TRBV24-1,-,TRBJ2-3,CATSDRTVASTDTQYF,TGTGCCACCAGTGACCGGACAGTGGCCAGCACAGATACGCAGTATTTT
-,15,TRBV7-9,-,TRBJ1-2,CASSRSLLANYGYTF,TGTGCCAGCAGCCGTTCCCTGTTAGCCAACTATGGCTACACCTTC
TRBD2,16,TRBV6-5,few,TRBJ2-2,CASSYSGRADTGELFF,TGTGCCAGCAGTTACTCCGGGAGGGCGGACACCGGGGAGCTGTTTTTT
TRBD2,15,TRBV5-6,-,TRBJ2-3,CASTRTSGRTDTQYF,TGTGCCAGCACCCGGACTAGCGGGCGCACAGATACGCAGTATTTT
-,16,TRBV24-1,-,TRBJ1-5,CATSDSGFTSNQPQHF,TGTGCCACCAGTGACTCAGGGTTTACGAGCAATCAGCCCCAGCATTTT
-,14,TRBV28,-,TRBJ1-4,CASSSQGFNEKLFF,TGTGCCAGCAGCTCGCAGGGGTTTAATGAAAAACTGTTTTTT
TRBD2,19,TRBV28,-,TRBJ2-7,CASSRRRLAGGKPPYEQYF,TGTGCCAGCAGTAGGAGACGACTAGCGGGGGGGAAACCTCCGTACGAGCAGTACTTC
TRBD1,17,TRBV7-9,-,TRBJ2-2,CASSLRSNRGRTGELFF,TGTGCCAGCAGCTTAAGAAGTAACAGGGGGCGAACCGGGGAGCTGTTTTTT
-,15,TRBV6-5,-,TRBJ1-1,CASSYVRGGNTEAFF,TGTGCCAGCAGTTACGTGAGGGGGGGGAACACTGAAGCTTTCTTT
TRBD1,14,TRBV27,-,TRBJ1-2,CASLRVGTGGSYTF,TGTGCCAGCCTTAGGGTGGGGACAGGGGGAAGCTACACCTTC
-,15,TRBV19,once,TRBJ2-1,CASRDGGTGFNEQFF,TGTGCCAGTAGAGATGGCGGGACGGGATTCAATGAGCAGTTCTTC
TRBD1,15,TRBV19,-,TRBJ1-1,CASSAEGRGLVEAFF,TGTGCCAGTAGTGCGGAGGGCAGGGGGCTGGTTGAAGCTTTCTTT
-,13,TRBV28,-,TRBJ1-2,CASTGTPPGGYTF,TGTGCCAGCACTGGGACACCACCCGGTGGCTACACCTTC
TRBD1,17,TRBV28,-,TRBJ1-2,CASSLGQGSLSGYGYTF,TGTGCCAGCAGCCTCGGACAGGGTAGCCTGTCCGGCTATGGCTACACCTTC
TRBD1,13,TRBV11-3,-,TRBJ2-5,CASSSGTVETQYF,TGTGCCAGCAGCTCCGGGACAGTGGAGACCCAGTACTTC
-,12,TRBV19,-,TRBJ1-2,CASSDTFYGYTF,TGTGCCAGTAGTGACACCTTCTATGGCTACACCTTC
-,13,TRBV20-1,-,TRBJ1-4,CSASAGDRGKLFF,TGCAGTGCCAGTGCGGGAGACCGGGGAAAACTGTTTTTT